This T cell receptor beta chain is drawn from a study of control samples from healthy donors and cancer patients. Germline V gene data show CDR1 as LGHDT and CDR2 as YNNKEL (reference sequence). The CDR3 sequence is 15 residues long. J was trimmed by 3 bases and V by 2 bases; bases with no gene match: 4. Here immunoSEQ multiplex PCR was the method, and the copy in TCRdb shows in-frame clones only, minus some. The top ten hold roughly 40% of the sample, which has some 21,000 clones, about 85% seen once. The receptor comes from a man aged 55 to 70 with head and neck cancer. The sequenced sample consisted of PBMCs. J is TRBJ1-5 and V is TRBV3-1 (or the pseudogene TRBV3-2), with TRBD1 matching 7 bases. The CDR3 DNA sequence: TGTGCCAGCAGCCAAACGGGACAGAACAATCAGCCCCAGCATTTT. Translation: CASSQTGQNNQPQHF.